This is a list of T cell receptor beta chains from one sample in a study of shared clonotypes between healthy human individuals. Measured with immunoSEQ multiplex PCR; TCRdb has only the in-frame clones, and not every one. This table holds 550,000 to 800,000 clones, 90% found once. The sequencing sample was made of memory CD8+ T cells from PBMCs. The receptors derive from a young man in good health. Some clones in this sample may be carry-over from other donors' samples. CDR3s leave out the opening cysteine and the closing phenylalanine or tryptophan.

j_gene: TRBJ2-2
v_gene: TRBV27
CDR3aa: ASSFSLSNTGELF

j_gene: TRBJ2-1
v_gene: TRBV10-2
CDR3aa: ASSSGAWLNEQF

j_gene: TRBJ2-7
v_gene: TRBV5-5
CDR3aa: ASSFSGAEQY

j_gene: TRBJ2-3
v_gene: TRBV27
CDR3aa: ASSSPFAGGGDTQY

j_gene: TRBJ1-1
v_gene: TRBV4-1
CDR3aa: ASSPWDRVTEAF

j_gene: TRBJ2-7
v_gene: TRBV5-1
CDR3aa: ASSHRQGANYEQY

j_gene: TRBJ2-2
v_gene: TRBV7-8
CDR3aa: ASSLGVAGGAGELF

j_gene: TRBJ2-1
v_gene: TRBV1
CDR3aa: TSSCLGTRDYNEQF

j_gene: TRBJ2-7
v_gene: TRBV7-9
CDR3aa: ASSLAQGVVNEQY

j_gene: TRBJ2-1
v_gene: TRBV5-1
CDR3aa: ASSCSGLCGAAYNEQF

j_gene: TRBJ1-2
v_gene: TRBV28
CDR3aa: ASSLGRTHYGYT

j_gene: TRBJ2-1
v_gene: TRBV5-1
CDR3aa: ASSLIAGSSNEQF

j_gene: TRBJ2-3
v_gene: TRBV25-1
CDR3aa: ASMIEGDTQY

j_gene: TRBJ2-3
v_gene: TRBV27
CDR3aa: ASSLEVRGSTDTQY

j_gene: TRBJ1-1
v_gene: TRBV20-1
CDR3aa: SAEMNTEAF

j_gene: TRBJ2-7
v_gene: TRBV6-5
CDR3aa: ASSSSEVDPVYEQY

j_gene: TRBJ1-1
v_gene: TRBV5-5
CDR3aa: ASSKTGYEAF

j_gene: TRBJ2-7
v_gene: TRBV14
CDR3aa: ASSQPRDGVSYEQY

j_gene: TRBJ2-2
v_gene: TRBV29-1
CDR3aa: SVEDHSGTGELF

j_gene: TRBJ2-4
v_gene: TRBV7-8
CDR3aa: ASSRGTGAKNIQY

j_gene: TRBJ2-1
v_gene: TRBV7-8
CDR3aa: ASSLVLAGGRHEQF

j_gene: TRBJ2-1
v_gene: TRBV27
CDR3aa: ASSSWTGEVNNEQF

j_gene: TRBJ2-3
v_gene: TRBV6-1
CDR3aa: ASSDWRGGTDTQY

j_gene: TRBJ1-2
v_gene: TRBV27
CDR3aa: ASSFTRDRGAEGYT

j_gene: TRBJ2-1
v_gene: TRBV30
CDR3aa: ASGYNEQF

j_gene: TRBJ2-6
v_gene: TRBV6-5
CDR3aa: ASSDGDSGANVLT

j_gene: TRBJ2-7
v_gene: TRBV13
CDR3aa: ASSSGMFEQY

j_gene: TRBJ1-1
v_gene: TRBV19
CDR3aa: ASRVGRGTEAF

j_gene: TRBJ2-1
v_gene: TRBV28
CDR3aa: ASSRKWEGLNEQF

j_gene: TRBJ1-2
v_gene: TRBV29-1
CDR3aa: SVVDEGVKYGYT

j_gene: TRBJ1-2
v_gene: TRBV9
CDR3aa: ASSVADRGNYGYT

j_gene: TRBJ1-1
v_gene: TRBV7-3
CDR3aa: ASSWTGPNTEAF

j_gene: TRBJ2-7
v_gene: TRBV4-1
CDR3aa: ASSPPGGAGVGEQY

j_gene: TRBJ2-1
v_gene: TRBV7-9
CDR3aa: ASRLTGNPPYNEQF

j_gene: TRBJ2-1
v_gene: TRBV9
CDR3aa: ASSVEGAAGVYNEQF

j_gene: TRBJ2-1
v_gene: TRBV5-4
CDR3aa: ASSLGVGFPYNEQF

j_gene: TRBJ2-1
v_gene: TRBV4-1
CDR3aa: ASRWRQGGTSGSKNEQF

j_gene: TRBJ2-5
v_gene: TRBV25-1
CDR3aa: ASSEIGVWETQY

j_gene: TRBJ2-1
v_gene: TRBV7-9
CDR3aa: ASSFDTGGYNEQF

j_gene: TRBJ1-6
v_gene: TRBV5-4
CDR3aa: ASSYGQGEEYSPLH

j_gene: TRBJ2-5
v_gene: TRBV7-2
CDR3aa: ASSRAAAQETQY

j_gene: TRBJ2-3
v_gene: TRBV6-5
CDR3aa: ASSYSIGEKTDTQY

j_gene: TRBJ2-4
v_gene: TRBV19
CDR3aa: ASIPTVNIQY